This T cell receptor beta chain was documented in a study of blood T cells in healthy people across ages. Next came a second PCR, run for about 6 to 12 cycles, which used a sample-barcoded 5' primer along with a J-beta primer mix. TCRdb reprocessed the 5' RACE reads with MiXCR, giving one entry per CDR3 protein. Of 600,000 to 850,000 distinct CDR3 sequences in the sample, roughly two fifths were seen once. The CDR3 length is 13 residues. Germline-derived CDR1 and CDR2 are DFQATT and SNEGSKA (reference sequence). With V trimmed by 5 bases and J by 3 bases, 4 bases remained unmatched. Sequencing was performed on blood. This clonotype originated in a woman in her sixties in good health. The chain carries TRBV20-1 and TRBJ2-4, with TRBD1 matching 7 bases. The CDR3 loop is CSAEAGGKNIQYF. For the CDR3, the DNA is TGCAGTGCTGAGGCAGGGGGCAAAAACATTCAGTACTTC.